There are many counts of the clone carrying this T cell receptor (beta chain). Antigen unknown. One entry per CDR3 protein, called by TCRdb with MiXCR from the 5' RACE reads. The repertoire holds roughly 570,000 distinct CDR3 sequences, with more than 9% as singletons. Healthy Caucasian individuals made up all the donors. This specimen comes from a study of identical twins. Study outcomes and limitations: Zero-insertion analyses were open to partial confounding by invariant MAIT and iNKT cells. A lower insertion count was a feature of abundant cord blood beta clonotypes, with no such feature in memory repertoires.

V trimming: 5 bases; J trimming: 5 bases; junction bases outside the gene matches: 5. The germline CDR1 and CDR2 sequences are SGHRS and YFSETQ. This CDR3 region has 13 residues. The same sample was also used in a study of yellow fever vaccine responses in identical twins. Per that paper: Reportedly, the response of twins' T cells to the vaccine seemed partly convergent, partly personalized.

The chain is built from TRBV5-1 and TRBJ2-7; 9 nucleotides align to TRBD1. This receptor was taken from a woman aged 18-29 years in good health. The sequencing sample was made of PBMCs. DNA of the CDR3: TGCGCCAGCAGAAGGACAGGGGTGGACGAGCAGTACTTC. It specifies CASRRTGVDEQYF.